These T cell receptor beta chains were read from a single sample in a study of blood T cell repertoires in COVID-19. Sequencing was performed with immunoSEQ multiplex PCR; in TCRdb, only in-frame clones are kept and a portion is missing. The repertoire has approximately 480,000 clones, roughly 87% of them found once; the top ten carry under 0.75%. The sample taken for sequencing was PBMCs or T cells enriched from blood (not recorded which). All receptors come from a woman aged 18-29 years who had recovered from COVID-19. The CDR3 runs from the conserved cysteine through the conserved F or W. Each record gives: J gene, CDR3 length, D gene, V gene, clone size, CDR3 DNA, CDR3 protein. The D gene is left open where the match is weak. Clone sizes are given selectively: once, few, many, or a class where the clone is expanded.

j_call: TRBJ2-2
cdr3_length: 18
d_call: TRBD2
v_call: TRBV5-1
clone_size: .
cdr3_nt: TGCGCCAGCAGCTTGTCCGCTAGCGGGGGGGCCCACACCGGGGAGCTGTTTTTT
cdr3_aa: CASSLSASGGAHTGELFF

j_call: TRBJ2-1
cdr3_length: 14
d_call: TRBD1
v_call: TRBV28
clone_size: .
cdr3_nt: TGTGCCGGCAGCCTATCGGACAGGGGAAATGAGCAGTTCTTC
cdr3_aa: CAGSLSDRGNEQFF

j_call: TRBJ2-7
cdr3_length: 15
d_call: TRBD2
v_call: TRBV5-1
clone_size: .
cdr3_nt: TGCGCCAGCAGCGCCGGGACTAGCGCGGCCTACGAGCAGTACTTC
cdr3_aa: CASSAGTSAAYEQYF

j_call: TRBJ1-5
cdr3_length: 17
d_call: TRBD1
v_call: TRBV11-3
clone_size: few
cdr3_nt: TGTGCCAGCAGCTTCGTCCTTCGGACAGGGTATAATCAGCCCCAGCATTTT
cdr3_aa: CASSFVLRTGYNQPQHF

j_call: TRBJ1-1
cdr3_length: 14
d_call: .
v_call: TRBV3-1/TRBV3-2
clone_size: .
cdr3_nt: TGTGCCAGCAGCCCCGGGGGGTCGAACACTGAAGCTTTCTTT
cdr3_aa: CASSPGGSNTEAFF

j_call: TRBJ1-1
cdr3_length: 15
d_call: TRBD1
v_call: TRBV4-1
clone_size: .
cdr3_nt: TGCGCCAGCAGCCCTCCGGGACAGGGAAGAACTGAAGCTTTCTTT
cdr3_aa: CASSPPGQGRTEAFF

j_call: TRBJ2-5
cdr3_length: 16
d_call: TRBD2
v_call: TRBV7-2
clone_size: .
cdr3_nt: TGTGCCAGCAGCTTAGGCGGGACTAGCGGTGGGGAGACCCAGTACTTC
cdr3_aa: CASSLGGTSGGETQYF

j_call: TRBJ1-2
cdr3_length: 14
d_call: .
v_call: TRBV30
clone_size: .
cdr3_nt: TGTGCCTGGAGTGTACCGACGGGAGCTTATGGCTACACCTTC
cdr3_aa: CAWSVPTGAYGYTF

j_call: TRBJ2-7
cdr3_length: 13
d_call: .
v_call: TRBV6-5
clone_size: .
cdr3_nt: TGTGCCAGCAGCAGGGCCGGGACACAGGAGCAGTACTTC
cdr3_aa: CASSRAGTQEQYF

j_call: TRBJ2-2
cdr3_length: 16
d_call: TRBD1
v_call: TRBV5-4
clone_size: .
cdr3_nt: TGTGCCAGCAGCTTGGGAGGGGGCGGTAGCACCGGGGAGCTGTTTTTT
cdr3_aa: CASSLGGGGSTGELFF

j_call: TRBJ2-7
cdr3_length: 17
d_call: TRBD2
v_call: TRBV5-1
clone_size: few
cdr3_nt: TGCGCCAGCAGCCCTAGGACTAGCGGGGGGTTTGTCGTGGAGCAGTACTTC
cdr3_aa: CASSPRTSGGFVVEQYF

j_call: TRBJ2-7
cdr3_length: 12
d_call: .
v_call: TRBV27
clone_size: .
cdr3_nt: TGTGCCAGCAGCCCCGGAGGTTACGAGCAGTACTTC
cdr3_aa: CASSPGGYEQYF

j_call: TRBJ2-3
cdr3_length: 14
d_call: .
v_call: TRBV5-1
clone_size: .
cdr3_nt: TGCGCCAGCAGCAGGCAGGCTAGCACAGATACGCAGTATTTT
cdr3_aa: CASSRQASTDTQYF

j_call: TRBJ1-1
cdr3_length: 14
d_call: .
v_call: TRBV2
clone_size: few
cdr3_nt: TGTGCCAGCAGTGAGGCAGGTTTGAACACTGAAGCTTTCTTT
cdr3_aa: CASSEAGLNTEAFF

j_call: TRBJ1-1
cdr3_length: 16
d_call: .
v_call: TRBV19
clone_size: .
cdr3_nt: TGTGCCAGTAGTATCTTGGCGGGGGAAAGGGACACTGAAGCTTTCTTT
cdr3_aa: CASSILAGERDTEAFF

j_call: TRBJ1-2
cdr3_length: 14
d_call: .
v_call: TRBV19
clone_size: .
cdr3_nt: TGTGCCAGTAGTATAACGGTCACAGGGACCGGCTACACCTTC
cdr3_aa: CASSITVTGTGYTF

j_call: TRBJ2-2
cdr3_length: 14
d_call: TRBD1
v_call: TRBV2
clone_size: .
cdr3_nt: TGTGCCAGCAGAGGGGGCCAGAACACCGGGGAGCTGTTTTTT
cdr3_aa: CASRGGQNTGELFF

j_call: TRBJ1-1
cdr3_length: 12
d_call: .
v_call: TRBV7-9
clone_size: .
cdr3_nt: TGTGCCAGCAGCTTATCGGTAGCTGAAGCTTTCTTT
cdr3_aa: CASSLSVAEAFF

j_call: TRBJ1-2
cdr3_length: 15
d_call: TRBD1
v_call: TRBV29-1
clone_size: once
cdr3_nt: TGCAGCGTCAACAACAGGGCACAGGGGCCTTATGGCTACACCTTC
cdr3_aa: CSVNNRAQGPYGYTF

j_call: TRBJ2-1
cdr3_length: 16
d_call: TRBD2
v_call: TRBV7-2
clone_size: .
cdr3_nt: TGTGCCAGCAGCGCCGGACTAGCGGGGTTGGACAATGAGCAGTTCTTC
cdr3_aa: CASSAGLAGLDNEQFF

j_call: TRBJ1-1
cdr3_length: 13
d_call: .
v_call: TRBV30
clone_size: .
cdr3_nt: TGTGCCTGGAGTACAGGGACGAACACTGAAGCTTTCTTT
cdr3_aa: CAWSTGTNTEAFF

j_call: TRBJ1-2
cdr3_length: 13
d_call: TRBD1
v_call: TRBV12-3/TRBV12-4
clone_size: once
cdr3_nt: TGTGCCACAGGACAGGGAGGACTCAATGGCTACACCTTC
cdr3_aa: CATGQGGLNGYTF

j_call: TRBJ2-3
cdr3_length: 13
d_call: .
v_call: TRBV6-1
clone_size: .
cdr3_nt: TGTGCCAGCAGTGACACGGGACATGATACGCAGTATTTT
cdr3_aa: CASSDTGHDTQYF

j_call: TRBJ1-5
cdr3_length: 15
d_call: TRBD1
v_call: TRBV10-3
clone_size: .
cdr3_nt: TGTGCCCCTCTAGTAGAGGGGGCGGATAGTCAGCCCCAGCATTTT
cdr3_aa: CAPLVEGADSQPQHF

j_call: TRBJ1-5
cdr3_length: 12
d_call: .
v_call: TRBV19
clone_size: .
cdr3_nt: TGTGCCAGTAGTTGGGGAGAAGAGCCCCAGCATTTT
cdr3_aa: CASSWGEEPQHF

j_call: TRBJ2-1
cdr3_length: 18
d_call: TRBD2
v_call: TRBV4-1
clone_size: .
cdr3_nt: TGCGCCAGCAGCCAAGAACCTTTTACTAGCGGGGGGGAGGATGAGCAGTTCTTC
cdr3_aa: CASSQEPFTSGGEDEQFF

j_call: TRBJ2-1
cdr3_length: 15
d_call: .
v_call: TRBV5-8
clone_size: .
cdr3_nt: TGTGCCAGCAGCTTGCAGGGGCTTTCCTACAATGAGCAGTTCTTC
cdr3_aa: CASSLQGLSYNEQFF

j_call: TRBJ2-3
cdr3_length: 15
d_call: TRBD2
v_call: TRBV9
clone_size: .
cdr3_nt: TGTGCCAGCGACTATAGCGGGGGGGTCACAGATACGCAGTATTTT
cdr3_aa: CASDYSGGVTDTQYF

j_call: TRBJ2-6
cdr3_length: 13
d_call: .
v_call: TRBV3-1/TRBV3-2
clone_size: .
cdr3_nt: TGTGCCAGCAGCTTCCTAGGGGCCAACGTCCTGACTTTC
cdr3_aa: CASSFLGANVLTF

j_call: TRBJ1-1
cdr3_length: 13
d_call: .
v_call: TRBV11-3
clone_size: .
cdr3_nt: TGTGCCAGCAGCCAGCAAGGGGACACTGAAGCTTTCTTT
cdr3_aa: CASSQQGDTEAFF

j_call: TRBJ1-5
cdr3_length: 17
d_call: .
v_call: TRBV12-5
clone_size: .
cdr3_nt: TGTGCTAGTGGTCTGATTACACAGGGATCAGCGGATCAGCCCCAGCATTTT
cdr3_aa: CASGLITQGSADQPQHF

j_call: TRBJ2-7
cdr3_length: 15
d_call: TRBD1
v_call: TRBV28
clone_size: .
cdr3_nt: TGTGCCAGCAGTTTAGGGGGACAGGGGACCTACGAGCAGTACTTC
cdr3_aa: CASSLGGQGTYEQYF

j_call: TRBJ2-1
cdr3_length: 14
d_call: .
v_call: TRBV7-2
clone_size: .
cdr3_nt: TGTGCCAGCAGCTCCACTACAGGGCACAATGAGCAGTTCTTC
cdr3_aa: CASSSTTGHNEQFF

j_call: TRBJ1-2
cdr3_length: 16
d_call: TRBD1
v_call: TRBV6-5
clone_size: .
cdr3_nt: TGTGCCAGCAGTTCGATTATCGGGACAGTCGGCTATGGCTACACCTTC
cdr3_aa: CASSSIIGTVGYGYTF

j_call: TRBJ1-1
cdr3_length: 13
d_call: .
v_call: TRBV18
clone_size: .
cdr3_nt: TGTGCCAGCTCACCACCAACGAGACAAGAAGCTTTCTTT
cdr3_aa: CASSPPTRQEAFF

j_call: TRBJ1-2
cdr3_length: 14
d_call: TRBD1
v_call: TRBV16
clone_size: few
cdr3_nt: TGTGCCAGCACCAAGGACAGGGAAAACTATGGCTACACCTTC
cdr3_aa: CASTKDRENYGYTF

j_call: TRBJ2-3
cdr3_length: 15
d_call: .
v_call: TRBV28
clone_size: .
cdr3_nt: TGTGCCAGCAGCCGCCGGGGGGCCCCCACAGATACGCAGTATTTT
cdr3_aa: CASSRRGAPTDTQYF

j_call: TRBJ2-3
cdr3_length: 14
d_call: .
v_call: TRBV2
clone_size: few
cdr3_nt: TGTGCCAGCACCTCAGGGGTGGGAGAAGATACGCAGTATTTT
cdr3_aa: CASTSGVGEDTQYF

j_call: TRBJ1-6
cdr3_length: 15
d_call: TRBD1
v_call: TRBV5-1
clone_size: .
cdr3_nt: TGCGCCAGCAGCTTCCGGACAGGGTCTGAGACACCCCTCCACTTT
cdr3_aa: CASSFRTGSETPLHF

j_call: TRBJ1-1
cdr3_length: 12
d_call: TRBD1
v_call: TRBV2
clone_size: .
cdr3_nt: TGTGCCAGCAGCCAAGGGACAGCCGAAGCTTTCTTT
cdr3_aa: CASSQGTAEAFF

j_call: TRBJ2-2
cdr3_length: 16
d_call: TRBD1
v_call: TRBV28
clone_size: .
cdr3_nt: TGTGCCAGCAGACCAACCGGGACAGGGAACACCGGGGAGCTGTTTTTT
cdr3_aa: CASRPTGTGNTGELFF

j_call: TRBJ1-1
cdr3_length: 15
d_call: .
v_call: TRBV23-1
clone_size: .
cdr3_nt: TGCGCCAGCCCCCACAGGGACGTCGGCTCCCGAAGGGCTTTCTTT
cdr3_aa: CASPHRDVGSRRAFF

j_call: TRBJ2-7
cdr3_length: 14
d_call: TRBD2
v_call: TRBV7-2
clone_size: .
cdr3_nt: TGTGCCAGCAGCTTCGGGGGGGGTCCCTACGAGCAGTACTTC
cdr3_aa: CASSFGGGPYEQYF

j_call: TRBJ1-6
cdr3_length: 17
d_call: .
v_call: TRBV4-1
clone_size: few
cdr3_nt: TGCGCCAGCAGCCAAGGGGCAGGTAGCTCCTATAATTCACCCCTCCACTTT
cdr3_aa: CASSQGAGSSYNSPLHF

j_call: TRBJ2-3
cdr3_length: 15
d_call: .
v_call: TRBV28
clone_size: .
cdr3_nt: TGTGCCAGCAGCCCGGGTCGAGCTAGCACAGATACGCAGTATTTT
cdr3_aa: CASSPGRASTDTQYF

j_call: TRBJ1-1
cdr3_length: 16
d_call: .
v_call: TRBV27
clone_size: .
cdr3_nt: TGTGCCAGCAGTCTTATTTATTCACAGGGATACACTGAAGCTTTCTTT
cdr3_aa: CASSLIYSQGYTEAFF

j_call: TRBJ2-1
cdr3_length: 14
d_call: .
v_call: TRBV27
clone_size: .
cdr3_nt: TGTGCCAGCAGGCGGGCCTCATCCTACAATGAGCAGTTCTTC
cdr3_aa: CASRRASSYNEQFF

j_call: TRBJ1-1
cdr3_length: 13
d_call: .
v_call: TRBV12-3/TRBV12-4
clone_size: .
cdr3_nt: TGTGCCAGCAGTTATACAGGGAACACTGAAGCTTTCTTT
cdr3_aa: CASSYTGNTEAFF

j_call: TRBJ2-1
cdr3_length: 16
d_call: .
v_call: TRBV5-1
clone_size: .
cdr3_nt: TGCGCCAGCAGCTACGCGGGGGCAGCCCTTCTCAATGAGCAGTTCTTC
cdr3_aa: CASSYAGAALLNEQFF

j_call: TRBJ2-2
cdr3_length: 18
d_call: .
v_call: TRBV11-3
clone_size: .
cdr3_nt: TGTGCCAGCAGCTCGCAAGACAGGGGCGGGAGTGGGACCGGGGAGCTGTTTTTT
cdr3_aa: CASSSQDRGGSGTGELFF

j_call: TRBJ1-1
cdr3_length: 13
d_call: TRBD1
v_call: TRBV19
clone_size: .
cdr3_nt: TGTGCCAGTAGTATACAGGGGGCGATTGAAGCTTTCTTT
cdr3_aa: CASSIQGAIEAFF

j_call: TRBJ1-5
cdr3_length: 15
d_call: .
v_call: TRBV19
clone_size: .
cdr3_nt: TGTGCCAGTAGTCCGGGGGGAGGTGTCAATCAGCCCCAGCATTTT
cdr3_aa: CASSPGGGVNQPQHF

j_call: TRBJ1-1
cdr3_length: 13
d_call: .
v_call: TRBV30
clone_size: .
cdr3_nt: TGTGCCTGGAGGAGAGAATTGACTCCCGAAGCTTTCTTT
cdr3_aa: CAWRRELTPEAFF

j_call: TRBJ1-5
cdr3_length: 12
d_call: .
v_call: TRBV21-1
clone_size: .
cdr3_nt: TGTGCCAGCAGCACGAGTAGACAGCCCCAGCATTTT
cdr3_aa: CASSTSRQPQHF

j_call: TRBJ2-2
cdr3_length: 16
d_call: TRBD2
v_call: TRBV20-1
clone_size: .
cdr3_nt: TGCAGTGCTCGTGGGACTAGCGGGGTATCCACCGGGGAGCTGTTTTTT
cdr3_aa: CSARGTSGVSTGELFF

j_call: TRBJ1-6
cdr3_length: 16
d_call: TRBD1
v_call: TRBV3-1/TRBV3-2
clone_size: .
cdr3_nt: TGTGCCAGCAGCCTCTTCGGGCAGGGGGATAATTCACCCCTCCACTTT
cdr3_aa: CASSLFGQGDNSPLHF